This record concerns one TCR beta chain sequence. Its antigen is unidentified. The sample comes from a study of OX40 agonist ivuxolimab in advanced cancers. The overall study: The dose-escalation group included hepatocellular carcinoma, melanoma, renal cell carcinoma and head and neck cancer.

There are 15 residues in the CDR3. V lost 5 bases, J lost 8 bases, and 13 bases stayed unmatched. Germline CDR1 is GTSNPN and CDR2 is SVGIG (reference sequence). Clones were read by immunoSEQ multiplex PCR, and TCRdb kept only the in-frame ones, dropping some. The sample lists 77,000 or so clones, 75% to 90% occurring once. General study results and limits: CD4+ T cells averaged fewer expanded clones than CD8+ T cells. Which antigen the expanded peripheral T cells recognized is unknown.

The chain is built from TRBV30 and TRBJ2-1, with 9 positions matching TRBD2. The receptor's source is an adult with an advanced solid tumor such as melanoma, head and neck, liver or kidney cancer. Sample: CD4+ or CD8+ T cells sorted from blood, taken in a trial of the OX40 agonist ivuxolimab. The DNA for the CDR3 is TGTGCCTGGGACCGTAGCGGGGGTTATCCATATGAGCAGTTCTTC. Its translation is CAWDRSGGYPYEQFF.